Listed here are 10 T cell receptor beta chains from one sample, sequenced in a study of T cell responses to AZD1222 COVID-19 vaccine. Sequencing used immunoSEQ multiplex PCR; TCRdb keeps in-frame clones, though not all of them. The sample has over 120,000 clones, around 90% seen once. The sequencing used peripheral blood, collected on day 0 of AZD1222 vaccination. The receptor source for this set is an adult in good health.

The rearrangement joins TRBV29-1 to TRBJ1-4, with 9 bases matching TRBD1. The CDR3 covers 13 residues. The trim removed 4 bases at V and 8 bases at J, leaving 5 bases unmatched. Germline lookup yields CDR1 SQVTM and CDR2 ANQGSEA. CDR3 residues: CSVGDRADEKLFF. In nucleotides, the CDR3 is TGCAGCGTTGGGGACAGGGCTGACGAAAAACTGTTTTTT. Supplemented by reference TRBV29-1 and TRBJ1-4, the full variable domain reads SAVISQKPSRDICQRGTSLTIQCQVDSQVTMMFWYRQQPGQSLTLIATANQGSEATYESGFVIDKFPISRPNLTFSTLTVSNMSPEDSSIYLCSVGDRADEKLFFGSGTQLSVL.

Here the CDR3 reads CASTHTQGNQPQHF. The CDR3 DNA reads as TGTGCCAGTACGCACACCCAGGGGAATCAGCCCCAGCATTTT. The chain uses TRBV19 and TRBJ1-5; a possible D gene is TRBD1 (6 bases). Germline CDR1 is LNHDA and CDR2 is SQIVND (reference sequence). Between the trimmed V and J ends, which lost 7 bases and 4 bases, there was a span of 14 bases. The length of the CDR3 is 14 residues.

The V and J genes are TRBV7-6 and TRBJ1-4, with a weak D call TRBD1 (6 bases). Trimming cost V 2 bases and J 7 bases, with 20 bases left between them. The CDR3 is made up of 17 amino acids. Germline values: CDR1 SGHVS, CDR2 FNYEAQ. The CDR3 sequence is CASSLSSLDSLSEKLFF. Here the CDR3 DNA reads TGTGCCAGCAGCTTATCGTCCCTGGACAGCTTATCTGAAAAACTGTTTTTT.

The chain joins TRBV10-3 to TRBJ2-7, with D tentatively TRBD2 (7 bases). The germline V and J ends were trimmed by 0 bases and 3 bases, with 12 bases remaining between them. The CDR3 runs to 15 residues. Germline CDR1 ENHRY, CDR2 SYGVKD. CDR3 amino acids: CAISESRGGHYEQYF. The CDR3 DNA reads TGTGCCATCAGTGAGTCGAGGGGGGGGCACTACGAGCAGTACTTC.

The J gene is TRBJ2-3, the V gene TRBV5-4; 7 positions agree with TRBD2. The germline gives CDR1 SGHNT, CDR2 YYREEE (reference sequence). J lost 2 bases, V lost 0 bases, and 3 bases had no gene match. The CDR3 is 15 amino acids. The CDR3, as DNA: TGTGCCAGCAGCTTGGGGGACTATCACACAGATACGCAGTATTTT. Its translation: CASSLGDYHTDTQYF.

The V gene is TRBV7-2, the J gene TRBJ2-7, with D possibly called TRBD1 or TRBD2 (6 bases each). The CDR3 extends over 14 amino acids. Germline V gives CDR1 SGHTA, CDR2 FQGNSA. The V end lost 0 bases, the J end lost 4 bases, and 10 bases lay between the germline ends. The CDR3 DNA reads TGTGCCAGCAGCTTAGCGGGGGGCTGGTACGAGCAGTACTTC. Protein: CASSLAGGWYEQYF.

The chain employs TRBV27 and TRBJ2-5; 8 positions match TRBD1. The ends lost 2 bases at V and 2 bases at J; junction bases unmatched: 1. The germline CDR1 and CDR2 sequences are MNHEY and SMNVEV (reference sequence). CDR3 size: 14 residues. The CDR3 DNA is TGTGCCAGCAGTTTAGGGGACAGGCAAGAGACCCAGTACTTC. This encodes CASSLGDRQETQYF.

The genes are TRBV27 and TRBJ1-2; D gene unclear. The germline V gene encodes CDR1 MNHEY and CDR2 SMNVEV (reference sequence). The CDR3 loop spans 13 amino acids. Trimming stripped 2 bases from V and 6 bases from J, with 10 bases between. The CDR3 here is CASSLSLGHGYTF. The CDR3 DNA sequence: TGTGCCAGCAGTTTAAGTCTGGGCCATGGCTACACCTTC.

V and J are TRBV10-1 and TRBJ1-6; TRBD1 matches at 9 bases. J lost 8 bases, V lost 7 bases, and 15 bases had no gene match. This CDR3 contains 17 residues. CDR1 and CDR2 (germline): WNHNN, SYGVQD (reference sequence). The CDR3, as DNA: TGCGCCAGCACTCCGGGACAGGGAGAGGGGGGGGATTCACCCCTCCACTTT. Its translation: CASTPGQGEGGDSPLHF.

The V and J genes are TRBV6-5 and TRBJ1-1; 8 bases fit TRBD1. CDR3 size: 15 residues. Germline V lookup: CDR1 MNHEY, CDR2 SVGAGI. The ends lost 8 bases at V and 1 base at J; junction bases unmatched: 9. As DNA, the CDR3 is TGTGCCAGCTGCGACCACGGACAGGGGAACACTGAAGCTTTCTTT. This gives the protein CASCDHGQGNTEAFF.